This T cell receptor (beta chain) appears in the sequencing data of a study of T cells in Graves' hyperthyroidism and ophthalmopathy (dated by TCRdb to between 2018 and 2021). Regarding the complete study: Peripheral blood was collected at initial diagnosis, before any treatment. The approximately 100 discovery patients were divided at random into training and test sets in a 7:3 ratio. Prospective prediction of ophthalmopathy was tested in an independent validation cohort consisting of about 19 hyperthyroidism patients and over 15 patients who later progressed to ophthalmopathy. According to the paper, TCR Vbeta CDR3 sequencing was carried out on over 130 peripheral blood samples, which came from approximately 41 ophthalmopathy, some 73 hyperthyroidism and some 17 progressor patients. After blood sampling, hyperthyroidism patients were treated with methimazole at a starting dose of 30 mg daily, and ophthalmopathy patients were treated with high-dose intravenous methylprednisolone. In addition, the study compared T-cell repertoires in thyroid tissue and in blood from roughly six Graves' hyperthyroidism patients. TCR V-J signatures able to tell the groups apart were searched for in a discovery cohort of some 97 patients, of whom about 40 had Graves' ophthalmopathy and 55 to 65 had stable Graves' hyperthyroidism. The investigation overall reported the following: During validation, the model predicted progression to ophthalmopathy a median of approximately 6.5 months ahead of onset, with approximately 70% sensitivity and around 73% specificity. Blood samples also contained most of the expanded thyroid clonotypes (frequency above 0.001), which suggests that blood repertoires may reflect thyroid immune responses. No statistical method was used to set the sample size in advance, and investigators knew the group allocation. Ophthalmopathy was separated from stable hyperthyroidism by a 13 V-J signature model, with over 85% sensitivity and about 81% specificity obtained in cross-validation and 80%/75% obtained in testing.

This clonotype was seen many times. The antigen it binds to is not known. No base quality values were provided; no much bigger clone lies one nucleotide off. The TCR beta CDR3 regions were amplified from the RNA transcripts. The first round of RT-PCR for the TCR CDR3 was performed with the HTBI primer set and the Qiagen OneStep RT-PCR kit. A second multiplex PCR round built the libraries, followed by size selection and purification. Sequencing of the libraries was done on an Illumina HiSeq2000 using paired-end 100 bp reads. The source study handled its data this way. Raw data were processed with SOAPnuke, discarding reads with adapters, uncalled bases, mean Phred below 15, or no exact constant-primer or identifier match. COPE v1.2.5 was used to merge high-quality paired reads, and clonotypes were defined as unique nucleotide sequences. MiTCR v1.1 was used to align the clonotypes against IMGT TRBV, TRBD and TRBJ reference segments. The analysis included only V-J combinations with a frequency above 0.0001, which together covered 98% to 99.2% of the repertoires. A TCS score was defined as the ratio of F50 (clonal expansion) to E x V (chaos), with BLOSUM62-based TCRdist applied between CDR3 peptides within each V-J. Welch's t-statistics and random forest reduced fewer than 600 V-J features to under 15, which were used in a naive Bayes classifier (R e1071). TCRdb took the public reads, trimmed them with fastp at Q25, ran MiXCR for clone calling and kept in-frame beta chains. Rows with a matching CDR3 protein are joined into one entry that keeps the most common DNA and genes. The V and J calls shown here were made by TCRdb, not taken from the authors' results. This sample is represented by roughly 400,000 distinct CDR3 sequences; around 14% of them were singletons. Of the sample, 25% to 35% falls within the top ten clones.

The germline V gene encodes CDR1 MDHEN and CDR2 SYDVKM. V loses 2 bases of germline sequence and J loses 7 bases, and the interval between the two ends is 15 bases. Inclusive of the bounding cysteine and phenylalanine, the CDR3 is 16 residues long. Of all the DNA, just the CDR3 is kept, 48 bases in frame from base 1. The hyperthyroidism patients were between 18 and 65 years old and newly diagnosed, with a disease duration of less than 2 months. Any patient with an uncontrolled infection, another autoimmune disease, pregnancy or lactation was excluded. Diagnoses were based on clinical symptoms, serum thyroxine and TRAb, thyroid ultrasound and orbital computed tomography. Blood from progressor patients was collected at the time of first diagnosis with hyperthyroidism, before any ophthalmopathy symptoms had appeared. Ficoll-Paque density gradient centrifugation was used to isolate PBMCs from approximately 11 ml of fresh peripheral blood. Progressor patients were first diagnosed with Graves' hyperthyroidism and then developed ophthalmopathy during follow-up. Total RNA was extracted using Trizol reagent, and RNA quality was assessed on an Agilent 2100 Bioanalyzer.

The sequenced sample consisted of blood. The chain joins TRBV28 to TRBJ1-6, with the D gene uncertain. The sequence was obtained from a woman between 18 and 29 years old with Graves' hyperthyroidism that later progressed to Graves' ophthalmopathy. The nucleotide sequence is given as TGTGCCAGCAGTTTAATTTCTGATTACCCCAATTCACCCCTCCACTTT. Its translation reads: CASSLISDYPNSPLHF.